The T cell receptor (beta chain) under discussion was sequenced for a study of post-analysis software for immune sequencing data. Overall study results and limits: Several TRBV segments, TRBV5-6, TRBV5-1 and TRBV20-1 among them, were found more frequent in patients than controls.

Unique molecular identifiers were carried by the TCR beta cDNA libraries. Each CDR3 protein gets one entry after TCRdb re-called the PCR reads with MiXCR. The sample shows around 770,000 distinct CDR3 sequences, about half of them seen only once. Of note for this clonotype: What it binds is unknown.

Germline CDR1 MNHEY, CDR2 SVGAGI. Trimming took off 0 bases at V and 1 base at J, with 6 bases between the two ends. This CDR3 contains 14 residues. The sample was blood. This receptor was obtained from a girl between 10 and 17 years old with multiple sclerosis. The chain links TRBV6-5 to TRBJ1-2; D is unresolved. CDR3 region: CASSYSWDNYGYTF. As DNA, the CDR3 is TGTGCCAGCAGTTACTCCTGGGATAACTATGGCTACACCTTC.